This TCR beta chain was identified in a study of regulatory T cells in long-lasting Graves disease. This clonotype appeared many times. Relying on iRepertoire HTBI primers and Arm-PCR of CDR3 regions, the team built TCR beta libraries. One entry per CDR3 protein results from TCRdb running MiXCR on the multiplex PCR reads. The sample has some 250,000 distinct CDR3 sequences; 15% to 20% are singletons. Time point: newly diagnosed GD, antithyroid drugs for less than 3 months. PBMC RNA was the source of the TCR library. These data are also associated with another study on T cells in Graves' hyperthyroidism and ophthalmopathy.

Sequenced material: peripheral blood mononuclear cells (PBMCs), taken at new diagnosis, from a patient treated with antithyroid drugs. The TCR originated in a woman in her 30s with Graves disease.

The CDR3: CSARDPSGGMDTQYF. The CDR3 region has the DNA TGCAGTGCTAGAGATCCCAGCGGGGGGATGGATACGCAGTATTTT. The chain recombines TRBV20-1 with TRBJ2-3, with 9 bases lining up with TRBD2. Germline V gene sequence: CDR1 DFQATT, CDR2 SNEGSKA (reference sequence). The CDR3 is 15 amino acids. The junction had 7 bases not matched to a gene; V was cut back by 0 bases and J by 6 bases.